Given below is one T cell receptor (beta chain) in context. Treatment meaning: 15 Gy SBRT to primary tumor, nephrectomy 4 weeks later. Trimming removed 0 bases at V and 9 bases at J, with 13 bases between. Germline V CDR1 and CDR2: SGDLS, YYNGEE. This CDR3 comprises 13 residues. Clones were read by immunoSEQ multiplex PCR, and TCRdb kept only the in-frame ones, dropping some. There are 10,000 to 15,000 clones in the sample; 30% to 35% occur only once, and approximately 15% lies in the top ten. This specimen comes from a study of radiation and T cells in renal cell carcinoma. The chain couples TRBV9 to TRBJ2-7; the D gene is possibly TRBD1 (5 bases). Sample: tumor tissue, taken from a patient whose treatment included radiotherapy and nephrectomy. The TCR sequence derives from a man aged 60-69 years with renal cell carcinoma. CDR3 protein: CASSVASQGPQYF. In DNA, the CDR3 is TGTGCCAGCAGCGTAGCCTCCCAGGGCCCGCAGTACTTC.